The 32 T cell receptor beta chains listed next were all sequenced from one sample in a study of T cell clonality in common variable immunodeficiency. Assay: immunoSEQ multiplex PCR; the TCRdb copy retains only in-frame clones and omits some. The repertoire yields tens of thousands of clones, none seen only once; the top ten contain about 9.9%. Specimen: peripheral blood mononuclear cells. The receptors were gathered from a person aged 18 to 70 in good health.

The table lists this clone with many counts. The read is 3 residues too short to cover the CDR3 end, so that end is filled in from the germline J gene. The chain uses TRBV19 and TRBJ2-3; D possibly corresponds to TRBD2 (5 bases). V shed 8 bases and J shed 2 bases, with 14 bases lying between them. The CDR3 has 14 residues. Germline assignment: CDR1 LNHDA and CDR2 SQIVND (reference sequence). The CDR3 is CASHSAGPTDTQYF. CDR3 bases read: TGTGCCAGTCACTCTGCGGGCCCCACAGATACG.

This clone was counted many times. The read gets to within 3 residues of the CDR3 end, and the germline J gene fills in the rest. The chain combines TRBV20-1 with TRBJ1-3; the D is unclear. V was clipped by 6 bases and J by 2 bases, with 14 bases between them. This CDR3 region has 14 residues. Germline values: CDR1 DFQATT, CDR2 SNEGSKA (reference sequence). This CDR3 is CSAQQYPTGNTIYF. The CDR3 DNA, read in part, is TGCAGTGCCCAACAGTACCCGACTGGAAACACC.

Comments on this clone: The CDR3 extends 3 residues past the end of the read, so its final part is completed from the germline J gene. This chain links TRBV2 with TRBJ2-3; TRBD2 matches 10 bases. This CDR3 has 16 amino acids. The germline V gene has CDR1 SNHLY and CDR2 FYNNEI. The DNA read from the CDR3 is TGTGCCAGCAGTCAAACTCTAGCGGGAGCGGCGGAGACG. Its protein is CASSQTLAGAAET. The entire CDR3 protein is CASSQTLAGAAETQYF.

In this sample, this clone turned up many times. The CDR3 is cut off 3 residues early in the read; its end comes from the germline J gene. The same CDR3 can be traced to other DNA sequences in this sample. J is TRBJ2-7 and V is TRBV19, with 9 bases lining up with TRBD1. CDR1 is LNHDA, CDR2 SQIVND, per germline (reference sequence). V gave up 7 bases and J gave up 4 bases; unmatched junction bases: 5. The CDR3 has 13 residues. The CDR3 region is CASNLGQGYEQYF. Incomplete CDR3 DNA: TGTGCCAGTAATTTGGGACAGGGATACGAG.

This clone was counted ten times or more. Coverage ceases 3 residues before the CDR3 finishes, and the germline J gene fills in the end. V is TRBV20-1 and J is TRBJ2-5, with D possibly matching TRBD2 (5 bases). Trimming left V 0 bases short and J 2 bases short, with 10 bases between. CDR3 length: 14 residues. The germline CDR1 and CDR2 sequences are DFQATT and SNEGSKA (reference sequence). The CDR3 is CSARDGLEQETQYF. The CDR3 bases that were read are TGCAGTGCTAGAGATGGACTGGAACAAGAGACC.

This clone was seen repeatedly, ten times or more. The read terminates 3 residues ahead of where the CDR3 ends, so the germline J gene completes it. The rearrangement links TRBV18 to TRBJ1-1, with a tentative D call TRBD1 (6 bases). Looked up from germline, CDR1 is KGHSH and CDR2 is LQKENI. With 2 bases removed from V and 6 bases from J, the gap between germline ends came to 22 bases. This CDR3 has 17 residues. The DNA read from the CDR3 is TGTGCCAGCTCACCAGGCTCGCGGGGGCAGGGAGTTGCTGAA. Protein product: CASSPGSRGQGVAE. The whole CDR3 sequence is CASSPGSRGQGVAEAFF.

This clone has a count of ten or more. Read coverage stops 3 residues before the CDR3 terminus; the germline J gene supplies the remainder. The chain combines TRBV7-3 with TRBJ2-1; 9 nucleotides align to TRBD2. Per the germline V gene, CDR1 is SGHTA and CDR2 is FQGTGA. V trimming: 5 bases; J trimming: 7 bases; junction bases outside the gene matches: 12. The CDR3 runs 16 residues. CDR3 DNA (partial): TGTGCCAGCAGCCAAATAGCGGGAGATGGAGGAAATGAG. It encodes CASSQIAGDGGNE. The whole CDR3 region reads CASSQIAGDGGNEQFF.

Comments on this clone: The CDR3 goes on 3 residues after the read ends, and that part is filled in from the germline J gene. The rearrangement uses TRBV5-6 and TRBJ1-5; 8 bases align to TRBD1. Trimming removed 4 bases from V and 7 bases from J; junction bases left unmatched: 10. This CDR3 is built from 15 residues. In germline, CDR1 is SGHDT, CDR2 YYEEEE. The CDR3 DNA, read in part, is TGTGCCAGCAGCCTCTACCAGGGGGCCAGGCAGCCC. Protein sequence: CASSLYQGARQP. The entire CDR3 reads CASSLYQGARQPQHF.

This clone showed up many times. The read terminates 3 residues before the CDR3 end, so the remaining end is supplied by the germline J gene. The rearrangement links TRBV29-1 to TRBJ2-7, with TRBD1 matching 8 bases. V trimming: 7 bases; J trimming: 6 bases; junction bases outside the gene matches: 8. Germline V gene data show CDR1 as SQVTM and CDR2 as ANQGSEA. The CDR3 spans 12 residues. This CDR3 is CSAGGTFGEQYF. The sequenced part of the CDR3 DNA is TGCAGCGCAGGGGGCACGTTCGGCGAG.

This clone was picked up many times. The read comes to an end 3 residues before the CDR3 does, leaving the germline J gene to fill in the end. V is TRBV20-1 and J is TRBJ2-3, with TRBD2 identical over 12 bases. From germline, CDR1 is DFQATT and CDR2 SNEGSKA (reference sequence). Trimming took 0 bases from V and 0 from J; bases not matched to a gene: 7. The CDR3 runs to 18 residues. CDR3 loop: CSARDPSGRGSSTDTQYF. CDR3 bases read: TGCAGTGCTAGAGACCCTAGCGGGAGGGGGTCCAGCACAGATACG.

This clone was counted between two and nine times. The read terminates 3 residues before the CDR3 end, so the remaining end is supplied by the germline J gene. The chain employs TRBV7-9 and TRBJ1-2, with 8 bases lining up with TRBD1. CDR3 length equals 13 residues. The germline V gene has CDR1 SEHNR and CDR2 FQNEAQ (reference sequence). The covered CDR3 bases are TGTGCCAGCAGCCTGACAGGGGACGATGAC. The encoded protein is CASSLTGDDD. The entire CDR3 reads CASSLTGDDDYTF.

For this clone: The CDR3 end lies 3 residues beyond the end of the read and is filled in from the germline J gene. The chain combines TRBV7-9 with TRBJ2-7, with 7 bases matching TRBD1. CDR1 and CDR2 (germline): SEHNR, FQNEAQ (reference sequence). This CDR3 comprises 12 residues. Unmatched junction bases numbered 3, after V lost 4 bases and J lost 6 bases. CDR3 sequence: CASSSTGAEQYF. The covered CDR3 bases are TGTGCCAGCAGCTCCACAGGGGCCGAG.

This clone occurred many times. The sequenced part of the CDR3 DNA is TGTGCCAGCAGCTTAAAAACTAGCGGGAGGGCCGGGGCCAATGAG. Its protein is CASSLKTSGRAGANE. From start to end, the CDR3 is CASSLKTSGRAGANEQFF. The rearrangement links TRBV7-3 to TRBJ2-1, with 13 bases lining up with TRBD2. Read sequence stops 3 residues before the CDR3 end, and the germline J gene provides the missing end. CDR1 and CDR2 from the germline V gene are SGHTA and FQGTGA. The junction had 9 bases not matched to a gene; V was cut back by 1 base and J by 6 bases. The CDR3 totals 18 residues.

Judged by abundance, this clone is medium-sized (0.01 to 0.1%). Incomplete CDR3 DNA: TGCAGTGCTAGAGCCCCCCAGGGCCTCGCCGGGGAG. It yields the protein CSARAPQGLAGE. The CDR3, in full, reads CSARAPQGLAGELFF. The chain links TRBV20-1 to TRBJ2-2; possible D gene TRBD1, 5 bases. The DNA ends 3 residues before the CDR3 does, and the rest of the CDR3 is filled in from the germline J gene. V was cut by 1 base and J by 6 bases, with 15 bases left in between. Germline V gene sequence: CDR1 DFQATT, CDR2 SNEGSKA (reference sequence). The CDR3 totals 15 residues.

Ten or more counts support this clone. The CDR3 end falls 3 residues outside the read, so it is completed with the germline J gene. This sequence joins TRBV7-6 and TRBJ1-2; unclear D gene. Germline lookup yields CDR1 SGHVS and CDR2 FNYEAQ. V shed 6 bases and J shed 4 bases, with 15 bases lying between them. This CDR3 comprises 14 residues. The CDR3: CASSPAGGGYGYTF. The DNA read from the CDR3 is TGTGCCAGCAGTCCAGCGGGCGGCGGCTATGGC.

Regarding this clone: With a much larger clone just one base away, this may be a read error. The CDR3 extends 3 residues past the end of the read, so its final part is completed from the germline J gene. The genes are TRBV7-2 and TRBJ2-3, with a possible D match to TRBD1 (5 bases). CDR3 length: 16 amino acids. Germline V gene sequence: CDR1 SGHTA, CDR2 FQGNSA. The CDR3: CASSLAVQGWAETQYF. CDR3 bases read: TGTGCCAGCAGCTTAGCCGTTCAGGGCTGGGCGGAGACG. Full variable domain (remainder filled in from reference TRBV7-2 and TRBJ2-3): GAGVSQSPSNKVTEKGKDVELRCDPISGHTALYWYRQSLGQGLEFLIYFQGNSAPDKSGLPSDRFSAERTGGSVSTLTIQRTQQEDSAVYLCASSLAVQGWAETQYFGPGTRLTVL.

This clone has ten or more counts. Sequencing ends 3 residues short of the CDR3 end; the germline J gene provides the rest. This rearrangement joins TRBV7-8 to TRBJ2-3; D remains ambiguous. Trimming shortened V by 1 base and J by 5 bases, and 10 bases separated the two germline ends. The CDR3 consists of 14 residues. Germline V CDR1 and CDR2: SGHVS, FQNEAQ. CDR3 DNA (partial): TGTGCCAGCAGCTTAGAGGCCTCAGGAGATACG. Translating gives CASSLEASGDT. The entire CDR3 protein reads CASSLEASGDTQYF.

In this sample, this clone turned up many times. The read ends 3 residues shy of where the CDR3 ends; the end is completed using the germline J gene. The rearrangement joins TRBV2 to TRBJ2-7, with D perhaps TRBD2 (7 bases). Germline V gives CDR1 SNHLY, CDR2 FYNNEI. The CDR3 totals 13 residues. V lost 4 bases to trimming and J lost 6 bases, with 13 bases between them. The part of the CDR3 DNA that was read is TGTGCCAGCAGTGGTGGACAGCGGGGCGAG. Translation: CASSGGQRGE. In full, the CDR3 reads CASSGGQRGEQYF.

This clone has ten or more counts. The read ends 3 residues before the CDR3 terminus; that terminus is restored from the germline J gene. This chain links TRBV5-1 with TRBJ2-7; D is perhaps TRBD2 (7 bases). The length of the CDR3 is 15 residues. CDR1 and CDR2 (germline): SGHRS, YFSETQ. V was shortened by 0 bases and J by 6 bases, with 16 bases between the two germline ends. This chain's CDR3 is CASSLGGGGGGEQYF. The CDR3 DNA, read in part, is TGCGCCAGCAGCTTGGGCGGGGGCGGTGGTGGCGAG.

This clone was counted ten times or more. The CDR3 goes on 3 residues after the read ends, and that part is filled in from the germline J gene. This rearrangement joins TRBV24-1 to TRBJ1-1; the match to TRBD1 covers 8 bases. V shed 12 bases, J shed 6 bases, and the junction held 8 bases outside the gene matches. The CDR3 spans 12 residues. Germline V gene lookup returns CDR1 KGHDR and CDR2 SFDVKD. CDR3 bases read: TGTGCCGGCAGGGGGCTCGACCCTGAA. This gives the protein CAGRGLDPE. The complete CDR3 reads CAGRGLDPEAFF.

Only a few counts were recorded for this clone. The read stops 3 residues short of the end of the CDR3; the missing end is completed from the germline J gene. The genes are TRBV20-1 and TRBJ1-2, with a weak D call TRBD1 (5 bases). The CDR3 spans 11 residues. Per germline, CDR1 DFQATT and CDR2 SNEGSKA (reference sequence). The DNA read from the CDR3 is TGCAGTGCGAGCGCGGGGGAGACC. Protein: CSASAGET. The whole CDR3 protein is CSASAGETYTF.

This clone was picked up many times. The DNA read from the CDR3 is TGTGCCAGTGCTCGTACGGTTAACACTGAA. Protein: CASARTVNTE. Given in full, the CDR3 is CASARTVNTEAFF. The V gene is TRBV7-2, the J gene TRBJ1-1; D ambiguous. The read falls 3 residues short of the CDR3 end, and the missing part is taken from the germline J gene. The V gene's germline CDR1 is SGHTA and CDR2 FQGNSA. The V gene lost 9 bases and the J gene lost 2 bases, with 13 bases spanning the gap. CDR3 length equals 13 residues.

The sample holds many counts of this clone. The read ends 3 residues shy of where the CDR3 ends; the end is completed using the germline J gene. V is TRBV23-1 and J is TRBJ1-2; the D gene is possibly TRBD1 (5 bases). TRBV23-1 is reported as an ORF; its role is uncertain. Trimming removed 3 bases at V and 1 base at J, with 18 bases between. This CDR3 has 17 amino acids. CDR3 loop: CASSQSGITQLNYGYTF. The sequenced part of the CDR3 DNA is TGCGCCAGCAGTCAGTCAGGGATAACCCAACTTAACTATGGC.

This clone was observed many times. The CDR3 is cut off 3 residues early in the read; its end comes from the germline J gene. V gene TRBV5-1 combines with J gene TRBJ2-2; D is possibly TRBD2 (5 bases). The V and J ends lost 0 bases and 2 bases respectively, with 5 bases between them. Germline loops: CDR1 SGHRS, CDR2 YFSETQ. This CDR3 contains 14 residues. CDR3 bases read: TGCGCCAGCAGCTTGGGGACTAACACCGGGGAG. This sequence encodes CASSLGTNTGE. The entire CDR3 protein is CASSLGTNTGELFF. Supplemented by reference TRBV5-1 and TRBJ2-2, the full variable domain reads KAGVTQTPRYLIKTRGQQVTLSCSPISGHRSVSWYQQTPGQGLQFLFEYFSETQRNKGNFPGRFSGRQFSNSRSEMNVSTLELGDSALYLCASSLGTNTGELFFGEGSRLTVL.

This clone showed up many times. The read falls 3 residues short of the CDR3 end, and the missing part is taken from the germline J gene. This sequence joins TRBV5-6 and TRBJ2-5; D may be TRBD1 (5 bases). The V and J ends lost 1 base and 5 bases respectively, with 12 bases between them. The length of the CDR3 is 14 residues. CDR1 is SGHDT and CDR2 is YYEEEE in the germline V gene. CDR3 sequence: CASSLYGAGETQYF. The covered CDR3 bases are TGTGCCAGCAGCTTGTATGGGGCCGGGGAGACC.

This clone occurred many times. The sequenced fragment ends 3 residues before the CDR3 boundary, so the rest is inferred from the germline J gene. The V call is TRBV24-1, the J call TRBJ2-5; 12 bases fit TRBD2. CDR1 KGHDR and CDR2 SFDVKD come from the germline V gene. The CDR3 sequence is 17 residues long. Losses at the gene ends were 2 bases for V and 5 bases for J; bases not matched to a gene: 8. CDR3 loop: CATSDSRTSGIGETQYF. CDR3 bases read: TGTGCCACCAGTGATTCAAGGACTAGCGGGATTGGTGAGACC.

This clone was recorded many times. The CDR3 end lies 3 residues beyond the end of the read and is filled in from the germline J gene. The V call is TRBV29-1, the J call TRBJ2-1; TRBD2 matches 9 bases. Trimming cost V 5 bases and J 8 bases; bases outside gene matches: 13. The V gene's germline CDR1 is SQVTM and CDR2 ANQGSEA. This CDR3 region has 15 residues. Partial CDR3 DNA: TGCAGCGTTACCCCAGCGGGAGGAGGTACACATGAG. It encodes CSVTPAGGGTHE. The CDR3 in its entirety is CSVTPAGGGTHEQFF.

This clone was found many times. The read ends 3 residues before the CDR3 terminus; that terminus is restored from the germline J gene. The chain recombines TRBV30 with TRBJ2-1; D possibly corresponds to TRBD1 (6 bases). This CDR3 region has 16 residues. Germline loops: CDR1 GTSNPN, CDR2 SVGIG (reference sequence). Deletions cut 0 bases from V and 3 bases from J, with 15 bases between. The sequenced CDR3 bases are TGTGCCTGGAGTGTACAAAGGGGGAATATCTACAATGAG. Protein: CAWSVQRGNIYNE. The complete CDR3 sequence is CAWSVQRGNIYNEQFF.

This clone was counted at least ten times. From the germline J gene comes the end of the CDR3, since the read stops 3 residues before it. The chain carries TRBV20-1 and TRBJ2-3, with D possibly matching TRBD2 (6 bases). The CDR3 loop spans 13 amino acids. Per the germline V gene, CDR1 is DFQATT and CDR2 is SNEGSKA (reference sequence). Trimming left V 3 bases short and J 2 bases short, with 9 bases between. The covered CDR3 bases are TGCAGTGCTAGCCTAGCGCACACAGATACG. Amino acid sequence: CSASLAHTDT. The whole CDR3 protein is CSASLAHTDTQYF.

This clone was observed at least ten times. The read falls 3 residues short of the CDR3 end, and the missing part is taken from the germline J gene. This chain connects TRBV28 to TRBJ2-7, with TRBD1 matching 10 bases. In germline, CDR1 is MDHEN, CDR2 SYDVKM. The CDR3 consists of 16 residues. The junction had 13 bases not matched to a gene; V was cut back by 6 bases and J by 5 bases. The CDR3 sequence is CASRAPGTGVFDEQYF. CDR3 DNA (partial): TGTGCCAGCAGGGCCCCCGGGACAGGGGTTTTCGACGAG.

This clone occurred many times. The missing CDR3 end, 3 residues past where the read stops, is filled in from the germline J gene. V gene TRBV5-1 combines with J gene TRBJ1-1, with unresolved D. CDR1 is SGHRS, CDR2 YFSETQ, per germline. This CDR3 is 17 amino acids long. Trimming pared 1 base from V and 0 bases from J, leaving 16 bases between. This chain's CDR3 is CASSLSGTPGMNTEAFF. The CDR3 bases that were read are TGCGCCAGCAGCTTGTCAGGCACCCCGGGGATGAACACTGAA. Complete variable domain (other parts from reference TRBV5-1 and TRBJ1-1): KAGVTQTPRYLIKTRGQQVTLSCSPISGHRSVSWYQQTPGQGLQFLFEYFSETQRNKGNFPGRFSGRQFSNSRSEMNVSTLELGDSALYLCASSLSGTPGMNTEAFFGQGTRLTVV.

Ten or more counts support this clone. The DNA ends 3 residues before the CDR3 does, and the rest of the CDR3 is filled in from the germline J gene. The V gene is TRBV2, the J gene TRBJ2-5, with TRBD1 matching 12 bases. The germline gives CDR1 SNHLY, CDR2 FYNNEI. There are 16 residues in the CDR3. Trimming at V came to 6 bases and at J to 4 bases, leaving 9 bases not matched to a gene. The part of the CDR3 DNA that was read is TGTGCCAGCAGCGCAGAGGGACAGGGGGCTAGAGAGACC. Protein: CASSAEGQGARET. Given in full, the CDR3 is CASSAEGQGARETQYF.